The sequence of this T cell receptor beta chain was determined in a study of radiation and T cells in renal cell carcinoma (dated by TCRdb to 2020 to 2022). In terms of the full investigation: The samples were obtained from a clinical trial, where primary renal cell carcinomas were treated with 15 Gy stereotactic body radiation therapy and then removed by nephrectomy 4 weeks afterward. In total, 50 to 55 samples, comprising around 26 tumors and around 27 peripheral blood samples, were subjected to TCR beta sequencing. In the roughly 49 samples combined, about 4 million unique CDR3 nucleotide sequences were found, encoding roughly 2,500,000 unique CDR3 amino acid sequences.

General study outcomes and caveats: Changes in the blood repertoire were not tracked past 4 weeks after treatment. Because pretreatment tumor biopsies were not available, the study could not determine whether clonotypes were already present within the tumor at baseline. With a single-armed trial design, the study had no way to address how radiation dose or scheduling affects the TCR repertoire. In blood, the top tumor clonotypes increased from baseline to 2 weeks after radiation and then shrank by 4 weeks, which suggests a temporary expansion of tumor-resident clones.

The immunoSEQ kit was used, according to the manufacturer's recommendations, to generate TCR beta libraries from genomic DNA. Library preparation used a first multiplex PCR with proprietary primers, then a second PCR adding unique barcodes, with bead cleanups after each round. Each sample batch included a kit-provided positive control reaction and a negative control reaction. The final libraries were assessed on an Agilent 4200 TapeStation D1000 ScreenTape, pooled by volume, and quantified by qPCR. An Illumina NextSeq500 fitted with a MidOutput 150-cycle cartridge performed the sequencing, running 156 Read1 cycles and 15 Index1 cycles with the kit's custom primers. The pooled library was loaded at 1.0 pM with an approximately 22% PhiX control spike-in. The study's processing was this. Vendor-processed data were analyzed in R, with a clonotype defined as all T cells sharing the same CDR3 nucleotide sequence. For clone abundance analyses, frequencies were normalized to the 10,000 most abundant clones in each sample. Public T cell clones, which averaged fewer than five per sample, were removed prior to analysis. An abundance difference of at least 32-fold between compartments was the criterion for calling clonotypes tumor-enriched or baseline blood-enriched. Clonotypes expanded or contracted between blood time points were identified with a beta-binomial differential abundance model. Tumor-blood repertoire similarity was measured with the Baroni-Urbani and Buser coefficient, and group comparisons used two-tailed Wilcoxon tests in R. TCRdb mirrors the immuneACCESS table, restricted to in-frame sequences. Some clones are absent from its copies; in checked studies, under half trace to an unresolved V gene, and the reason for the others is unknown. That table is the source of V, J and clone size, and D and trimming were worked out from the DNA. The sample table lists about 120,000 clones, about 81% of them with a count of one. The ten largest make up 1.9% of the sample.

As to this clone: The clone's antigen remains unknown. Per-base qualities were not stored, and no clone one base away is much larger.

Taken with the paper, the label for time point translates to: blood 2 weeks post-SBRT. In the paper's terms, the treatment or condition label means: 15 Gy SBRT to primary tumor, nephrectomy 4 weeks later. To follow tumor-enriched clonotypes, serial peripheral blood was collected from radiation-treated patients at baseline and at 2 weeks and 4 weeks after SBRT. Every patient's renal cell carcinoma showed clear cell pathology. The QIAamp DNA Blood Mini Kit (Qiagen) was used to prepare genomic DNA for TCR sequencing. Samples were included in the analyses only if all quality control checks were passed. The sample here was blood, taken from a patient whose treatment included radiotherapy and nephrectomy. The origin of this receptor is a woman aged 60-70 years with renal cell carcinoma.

CDR3 sequence: CASSYSPRGGYTF. The nucleotide sequence reads as follows: TGTGCCAGCAGTTATAGCCCCCGCGGGGGCTACACCTTC. Recombination linked TRBV6-6 to TRBJ1-2; the D gene assignment is ambiguous. CDR1 and CDR2 were assigned from the germline V gene (reference sequence) as MNHNY and SVGAGI. V lost 3 bases and J lost 8 bases; the stretch between them is 13 bases long. The CDR3 runs 13 residues from the cysteine to the phenylalanine. This entry keeps only the CDR3 DNA: 39 bases, framed from base 1.